The entry that follows covers one TCR beta chain sequence. Trimming took off 4 bases at V and 3 bases at J, with 13 bases between the two ends. This CDR3 comprises 15 residues. The germline gives CDR1 LGHNA, CDR2 YNFKEQ. Data came from immunoSEQ multiplex PCR; TCRdb stores just in-frame clones and leaves some out. The data show hundreds of thousands of clones, with roughly 87% seen just once and 2.5% to 3% held by the top ten. The sample is drawn from a study of blood T cell repertoires in COVID-19. Background on the study: Material from acute and convalescent COVID-19 was sourced from the United States, Italy and Spain.

The V call is TRBV4-2, the J call TRBJ1-5; D not resolved. The sequenced sample consisted of PBMCs or T cells enriched from blood (not recorded which). The sequence came from a woman in her 30s who had recovered from COVID-19. The CDR3 DNA reads as TGTGCCAGCAGCCGCTACGGGGAGAACAATCAGCCCCAGCATTTT. This sequence encodes CASSRYGENNQPQHF.